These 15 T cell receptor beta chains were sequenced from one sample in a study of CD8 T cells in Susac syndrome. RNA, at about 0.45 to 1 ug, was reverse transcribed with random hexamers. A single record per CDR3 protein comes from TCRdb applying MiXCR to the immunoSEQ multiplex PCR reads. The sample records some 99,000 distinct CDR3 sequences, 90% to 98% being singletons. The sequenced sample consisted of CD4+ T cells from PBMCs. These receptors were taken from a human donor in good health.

This chain's CDR3 is CASSPYSSGGETQYF. The CDR3 nucleotides read TGTGCCAGCAGCCCTTACTCCTCGGGTGGGGAGACCCAGTACTTC. The V call is TRBV4-2, the J call TRBJ2-5, with D uncertain. Between the trimmed V and J ends, which lost 4 bases and 5 bases, there was a span of 17 bases. CDR3 size: 15 residues. Germline V gene data show CDR1 as LGHNA and CDR2 as YNFKEQ.

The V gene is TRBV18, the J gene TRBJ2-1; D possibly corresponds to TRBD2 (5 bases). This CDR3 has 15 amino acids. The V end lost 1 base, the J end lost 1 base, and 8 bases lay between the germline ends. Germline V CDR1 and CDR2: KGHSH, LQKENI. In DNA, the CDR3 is TGTGCCAGCTCACCACTCGGAGGTTCCTACAATGAGCAGTTCTTC. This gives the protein CASSPLGGSYNEQFF.

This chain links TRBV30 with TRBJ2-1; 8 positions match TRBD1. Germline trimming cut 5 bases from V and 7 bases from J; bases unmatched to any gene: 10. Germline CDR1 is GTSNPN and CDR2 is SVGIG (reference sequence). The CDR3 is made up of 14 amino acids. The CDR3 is CAWYRDRHLNEQFF. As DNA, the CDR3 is TGTGCCTGGTACCGGGACAGGCACTTAAATGAGCAGTTCTTC.

The CDR3, as DNA: TGTGCCAGCAGCAGCAAGTTTCGGGACAGACCATATGGCTACACCTTC. It specifies CASSSKFRDRPYGYTF. The chain joins TRBV13 to TRBJ1-2; TRBD1 matches 7 bases. CDR1 and CDR2 (germline): PRHDT, FYEKMQ (reference sequence). There are 16 residues in the CDR3. Germline trimming cut 5 bases from V and 5 bases from J; bases unmatched to any gene: 14.

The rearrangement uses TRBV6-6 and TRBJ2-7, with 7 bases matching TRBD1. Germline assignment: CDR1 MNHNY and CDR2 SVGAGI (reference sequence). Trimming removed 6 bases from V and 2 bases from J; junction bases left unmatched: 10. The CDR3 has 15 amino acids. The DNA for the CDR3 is TGTGCCAGCAGCCCAAGGGGGCGGACAGCCTACGAGCAGTACTTC. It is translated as CASSPRGRTAYEQYF.

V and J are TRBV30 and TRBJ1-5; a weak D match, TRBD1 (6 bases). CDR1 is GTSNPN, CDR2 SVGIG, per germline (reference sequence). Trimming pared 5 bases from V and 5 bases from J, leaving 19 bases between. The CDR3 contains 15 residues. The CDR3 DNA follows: TGTGCCTGGCGTCCCGTGGGGGGGCGCGATCAGCCCCAGCATTTT. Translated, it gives CAWRPVGGRDQPQHF.

This chain's CDR3 is CSAVTGMNTEAFF. The CDR3 nucleotides read TGCAGCGCTGTGACAGGAATGAACACTGAAGCTTTCTTT. The rearrangement uses TRBV29-1 and TRBJ1-1; tentative D call: TRBD1 (6 bases). The CDR3 has 13 amino acids. Looked up from germline, CDR1 is SQVTM and CDR2 is ANQGSEA. V gave up 7 bases and J gave up 0 bases, with 12 bases separating them.

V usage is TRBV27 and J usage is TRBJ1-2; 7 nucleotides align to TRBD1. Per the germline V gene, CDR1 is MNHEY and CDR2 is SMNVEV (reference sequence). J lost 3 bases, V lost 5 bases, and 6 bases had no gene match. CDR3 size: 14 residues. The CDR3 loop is CASSALDRDYGYTF. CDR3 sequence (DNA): TGTGCCAGCAGTGCCCTCGACAGGGACTATGGCTACACCTTC.

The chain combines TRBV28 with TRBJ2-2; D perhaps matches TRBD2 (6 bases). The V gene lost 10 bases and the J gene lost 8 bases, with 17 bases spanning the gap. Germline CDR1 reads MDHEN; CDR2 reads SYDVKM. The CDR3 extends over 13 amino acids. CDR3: CAIPGQGTGELFF. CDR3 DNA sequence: TGTGCCATCCCGGGCCAAGGGACTGGGGAGCTGTTTTTT.

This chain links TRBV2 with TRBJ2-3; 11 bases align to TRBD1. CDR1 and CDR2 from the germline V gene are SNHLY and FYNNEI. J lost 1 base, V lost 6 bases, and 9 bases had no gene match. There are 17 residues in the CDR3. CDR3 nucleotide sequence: TGTGCCAGCAGAACCCGGGACAGGGGGACTCGCACAGATACGCAGTATTTT. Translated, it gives CASRTRDRGTRTDTQYF.

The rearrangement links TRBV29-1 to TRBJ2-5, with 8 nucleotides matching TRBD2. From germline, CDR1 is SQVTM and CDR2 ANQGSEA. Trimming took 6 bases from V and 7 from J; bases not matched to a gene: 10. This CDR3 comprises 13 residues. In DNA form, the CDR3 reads TGCAGCGTCACACATCGGGAGGGTGGGACCCAGTACTTC. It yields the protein CSVTHREGGTQYF.

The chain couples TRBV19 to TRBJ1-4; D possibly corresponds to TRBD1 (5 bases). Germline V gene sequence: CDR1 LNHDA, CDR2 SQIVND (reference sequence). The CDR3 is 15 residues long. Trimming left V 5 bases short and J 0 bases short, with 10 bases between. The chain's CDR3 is CASSSGGSTNEKLFF. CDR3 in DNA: TGTGCCAGTAGTTCCGGGGGATCAACTAATGAAAAACTGTTTTTT.

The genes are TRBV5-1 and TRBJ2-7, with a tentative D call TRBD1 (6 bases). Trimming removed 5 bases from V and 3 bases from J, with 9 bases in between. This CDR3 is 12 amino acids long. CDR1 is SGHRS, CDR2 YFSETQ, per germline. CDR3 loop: CASREDSYEQYF. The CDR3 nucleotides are TGCGCCAGCAGGGAGGACAGCTACGAGCAGTACTTC.

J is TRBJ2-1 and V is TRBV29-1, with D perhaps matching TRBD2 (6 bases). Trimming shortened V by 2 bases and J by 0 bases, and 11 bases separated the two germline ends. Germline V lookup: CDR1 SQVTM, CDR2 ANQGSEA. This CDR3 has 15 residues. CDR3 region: CSVEFRGSSYNEQFF. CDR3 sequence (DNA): TGCAGCGTTGAATTCCGGGGGAGCTCCTACAATGAGCAGTTCTTC.

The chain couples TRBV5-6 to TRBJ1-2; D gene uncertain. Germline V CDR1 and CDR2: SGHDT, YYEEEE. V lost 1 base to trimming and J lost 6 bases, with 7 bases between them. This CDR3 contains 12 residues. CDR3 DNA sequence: TGTGCCAGCAGCTTGATGGGGAATGGCTACACCTTC. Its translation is CASSLMGNGYTF. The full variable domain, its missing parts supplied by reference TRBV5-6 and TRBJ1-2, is DAGVTQSPTHLIKTRGQQVTLRCSPKSGHDTVSWYQQALGQGPQFIFQYYEEEERQRGNFPDRFSGHQFPNYSSELNVNALLLGDSALYLCASSLMGNGYTFGSGTRLTVV.